A selection of T cell receptor beta chains follows, all from one sample in a study of T-cell reconstitution after alpha-beta-depleted transplantation in children. TCRdb processed the PCR reads anew with MiXCR; each CDR3 protein has one entry. The repertoire includes 500,000 or so distinct CDR3 sequences, over 9.5% of them detected once, and about 15% sits in the top ten. The sequences come from PBMCs, mostly from graft donor cells, collected 180 days after TCRalphabeta/CD19-depleted stem cell transplant. The receptors derive from a female patient aged 2 to 10 who had a stem cell transplant for aplastic anemia, so the T cells may come from the graft donor. The CDR3 runs from the conserved cysteine through the conserved F or W. Each record gives: D gene, J gene, V gene, clone size, CDR3 protein, CDR3 DNA. A D gene is named only where the DNA matches it firmly. Clone sizes are given selectively: once, few, many, or a class where the clone is expanded.

>NA|TRBJ1-1|TRBV12-3/TRBV12-4|NA
CASSLPSGEAEAFF
TGTGCCAGCAGTTTACCCTCCGGGGAGGCTGAAGCTTTCTTT
>NA|TRBJ2-1|TRBV6-5|many
CASSYGRNSYNEQFF
TGTGCCAGCAGTTACGGGCGAAACTCCTACAATGAGCAGTTCTTC
>NA|TRBJ2-5|TRBV5-1|NA
CASSSPDWNQETQYF
TGCGCCAGCAGCTCCCCGGACTGGAACCAAGAGACCCAGTACTTC
>TRBD1|TRBJ1-2|TRBV12-3/TRBV12-4|few
CASIWDRGNYGYTF
TGTGCCAGCATCTGGGACAGGGGGAACTATGGCTACACCTTC
>NA|TRBJ2-7|TRBV20-1|NA
CSAMTRIYEQYF
TGCAGTGCTATGACTAGAATCTACGAGCAGTACTTC
>NA|TRBJ2-1|TRBV4-3|few
CASRDAANEQFF
TGCGCCAGCAGGGACGCGGCTAATGAGCAGTTCTTC
>NA|TRBJ1-5|TRBV6-2/TRBV6-3|few
CASSYGTFKSNQPQHF
TGTGCCAGCAGTTACGGGACGTTCAAGAGCAATCAGCCCCAGCATTTT
>NA|TRBJ1-4|TRBV7-9|many
CASSYDSLNEKLFF
TGTGCCAGCAGTTACGACAGCCTTAATGAAAAACTGTTTTTT
>TRBD1|TRBJ2-7|TRBV24-1|few
CATSAGTGVYEQYF
TGTGCCACCAGCGCAGGGACAGGGGTCTACGAGCAGTACTTC
>TRBD1|TRBJ2-7|TRBV5-1|NA
CASSLAWTGYHEQYF
TGCGCCAGCAGCTTGGCCTGGACAGGGTACCACGAGCAGTACTTC
>NA|TRBJ1-2|TRBV6-5|few
CASSYEGRTNYGYTF
TGTGCCAGCAGTTACGAAGGCAGAACTAACTATGGCTACACCTTC
>NA|TRBJ1-5|TRBV7-9|NA
CASSVRGQPQHF
TGTGCCAGCAGCGTGCGGGGGCAGCCCCAGCATTTT
>TRBD1|TRBJ1-1|TRBV6-4|NA
CASTLDRKNKAEAFF
TGTGCCAGCACCCTGGACAGGAAGAATAAGGCTGAAGCTTTCTTT
>TRBD1|TRBJ1-1|TRBV6-5|few
CASSYSYDRGGTEAFF
TGTGCCAGCAGTTACTCGTATGACAGGGGGGGCACTGAAGCTTTCTTT
>NA|TRBJ2-1|TRBV6-1|NA
CASSQWTPSYNEQFF
TGTGCCAGCAGCCAATGGACACCCTCCTACAATGAGCAGTTCTTC
>NA|TRBJ2-3|TRBV18|NA
CASSPIADQYTDTQYF
TGTGCCAGCTCACCTATAGCAGACCAATACACAGATACGCAGTATTTT
>NA|TRBJ2-5|TRBV7-9|NA
CASSVPTEGETQYF
TGTGCCAGCAGCGTACCGACCGAGGGAGAGACCCAGTACTTC
>NA|TRBJ1-5|TRBV21-1|NA
CASSKGMGQLSNQPQHF
TGTGCCAGCAGCAAAGGTATGGGGCAGCTTAGCAATCAGCCCCAGCATTTT
>TRBD1|TRBJ1-5|TRBV7-9|many
CASSQRSRDRGIQPQHF
TGTGCCAGCAGCCAGAGGTCTAGGGACAGGGGGATTCAGCCCCAGCATTTT
>NA|TRBJ2-1|TRBV20-1|medium-sized
CSARDFLRPNLYNEQFF
TGCAGTGCTAGAGATTTCTTGAGGCCCAACCTTTACAATGAGCAGTTCTTC
>NA|TRBJ2-5|TRBV5-6|few
CASSPTGTLQETQYF
TGTGCCAGCAGCCCTACAGGGACTCTCCAAGAGACCCAGTACTTC
>NA|TRBJ1-1|TRBV6-1|few
CASRNPGLMNTEAFF
TGTGCCAGCAGAAACCCCGGACTCATGAACACTGAAGCTTTCTTT
>TRBD1|TRBJ1-2|TRBV7-9|few
CASSLEGGYGYGYTF
TGTGCCAGCAGCTTAGAAGGGGGCTATGGCTATGGCTACACCTTC
>TRBD2|TRBJ2-1|TRBV15|few
CATSRWGGLAGDEQFF
TGTGCCACCAGCAGGTGGGGTGGACTAGCGGGAGATGAGCAGTTCTTC
>NA|TRBJ2-1|TRBV14|few
CASSQDLLNEQFF
TGTGCCAGCAGCCAAGATCTTTTGAATGAGCAGTTCTTC
>NA|TRBJ1-2|TRBV29-1|few
CSVGGSGYGYTF
TGCAGCGTGGGGGGCAGCGGCTATGGCTACACCTTC
>NA|TRBJ2-1|TRBV12-3/TRBV12-4|NA
CASRYSDLVTEQFF
TGTGCCAGCAGGTACAGTGATTTGGTTACTGAGCAGTTCTTC
>NA|TRBJ1-1|TRBV7-2|few
CASSSSENTEAFF
TGTGCCAGCAGCTCGTCAGAGAACACTGAAGCTTTCTTT
>NA|TRBJ2-2|TRBV20-1|NA
CSAREPTGSAVTGEVFF
TGCAGTGCTAGAGAGCCCACGGGGAGCGCTGTCACCGGGGAGGTGTTTTTT
>TRBD2|TRBJ2-3|TRBV28|few
CASSPGWREAYTQYF
TGTGCCAGCAGTCCAGGGTGGCGGGAGGCATATACGCAGTATTTT
>NA|TRBJ2-3|TRBV6-1|few
CASTQGFPSDTQYF
TGTGCCAGCACGCAGGGCTTTCCCTCAGATACGCAGTATTTT
>TRBD2|TRBJ2-7|TRBV6-1|NA
CASSPSGGYEQYF
TGTGCCAGCAGTCCGAGCGGGGGCTACGAGCAGTACTTC
>TRBD1|TRBJ2-3|TRBV6-1|few
CASRSWTGRGDTQYF
TGTGCCAGCAGATCATGGACAGGGCGGGGAGATACGCAGTATTTT
>TRBD1|TRBJ2-7|TRBV6-5|many
CASSFSSGGYEQYF
TGTGCCAGCAGTTTCTCCTCAGGGGGATACGAGCAGTACTTC
>TRBD1|TRBJ2-1|TRBV28|NA
CASSFRTTGNEQFF
TGTGCCAGCAGTTTTAGGACGACAGGGAATGAGCAGTTCTTC
>NA|TRBJ2-7|TRBV6-5|NA
CASSYSFGSEQYF
TGTGCCAGCAGTTACTCGTTTGGGAGCGAGCAGTACTTC
>TRBD1|TRBJ1-5|TRBV28|many
CASHPTGPNQPQHF
TGTGCCAGTCACCCGACAGGGCCTAATCAGCCCCAGCATTTT
>TRBD2|TRBJ2-5|TRBV20-1|NA
CSAPRQDSGSSGEYF
TGCAGTGCTCCGCGACAGGATAGCGGGAGTTCCGGGGAGTACTTC
>NA|TRBJ2-5|TRBV7-2|few
CASSLVSFGEETQYF
TGTGCCAGCAGCTTAGTCAGTTTTGGGGAAGAGACCCAGTACTTC
>NA|TRBJ1-5|TRBV12-3/TRBV12-4|few
CASHTGIGPQHF
TGTGCCAGCCACACTGGGATAGGGCCCCAGCATTTT
>NA|TRBJ1-4|TRBV4-1|few
CASSLHRDKAFLGEKLFF
TGCGCCAGCAGCCTTCATCGGGACAAGGCGTTCCTGGGGGAAAAACTGTTTTTT
>TRBD2|TRBJ2-5|TRBV27|NA
CASSPHGGSGMTETQYF
TGTGCCAGCAGTCCCCACGGCGGTAGCGGGATGACAGAGACCCAGTACTTC
>NA|TRBJ1-1|TRBV5-4|NA
CASSLLPVDTEAFF
TGTGCCAGCAGCTTGCTCCCGGTGGACACTGAAGCTTTCTTT
>TRBD2|TRBJ2-1|TRBV6-2/TRBV6-3|few
CASSSSGSFNEQFF
TGTGCCAGCAGCTCTAGCGGATCTTTCAATGAGCAGTTCTTC
>NA|TRBJ1-2|TRBV15|many
CATSRPNPISGYTF
TGTGCCACCAGCAGACCTAATCCGATTAGCGGCTACACCTTC
>TRBD1|TRBJ2-7|TRBV15|many
CATSRDRGIREQYF
TGTGCCACCAGCAGGGACAGGGGAATACGCGAGCAGTACTTC
>TRBD2|TRBJ2-1|TRBV12-3/TRBV12-4|NA
CASSWGLAGEGEQFF
TGTGCCAGCAGTTGGGGACTAGCGGGAGAGGGTGAGCAGTTCTTC
>TRBD2|TRBJ2-3|TRBV19|NA
CASSTRWLAGTDTQYF
TGTGCCAGTAGTACACGCTGGCTAGCGGGGACAGATACGCAGTATTTT
>NA|TRBJ2-1|TRBV12-3/TRBV12-4|NA
CASTWWDGPLEQFF
TGTGCCAGCACTTGGTGGGACGGTCCATTAGAGCAGTTCTTC